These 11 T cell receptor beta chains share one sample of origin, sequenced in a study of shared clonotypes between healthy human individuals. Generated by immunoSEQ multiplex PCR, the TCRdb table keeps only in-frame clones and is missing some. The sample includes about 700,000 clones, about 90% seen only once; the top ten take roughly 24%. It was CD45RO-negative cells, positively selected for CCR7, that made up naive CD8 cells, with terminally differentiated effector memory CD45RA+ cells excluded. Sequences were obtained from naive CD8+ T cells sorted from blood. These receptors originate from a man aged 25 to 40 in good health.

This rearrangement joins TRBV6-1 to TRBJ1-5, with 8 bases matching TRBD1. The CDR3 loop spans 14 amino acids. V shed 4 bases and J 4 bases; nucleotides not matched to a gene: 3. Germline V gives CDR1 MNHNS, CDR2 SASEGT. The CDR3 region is CASSGTGLNQPQHF. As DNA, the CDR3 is TGTGCCAGCAGTGGGACAGGGCTTAATCAGCCCCAGCATTTT.

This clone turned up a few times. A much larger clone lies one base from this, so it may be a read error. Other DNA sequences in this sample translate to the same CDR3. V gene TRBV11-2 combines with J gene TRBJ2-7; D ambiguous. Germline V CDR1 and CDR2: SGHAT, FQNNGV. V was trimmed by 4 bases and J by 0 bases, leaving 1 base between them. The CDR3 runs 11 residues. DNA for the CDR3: TGTGCCAGCAGCTCCTCCTACGAGCAGTACTTC. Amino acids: CASSSSYEQYF.

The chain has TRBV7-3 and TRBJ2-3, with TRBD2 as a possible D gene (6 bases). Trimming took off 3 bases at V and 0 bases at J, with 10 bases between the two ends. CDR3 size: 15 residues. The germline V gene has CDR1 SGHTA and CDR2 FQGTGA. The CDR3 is CASSLGGTSTDTQYF. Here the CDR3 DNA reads TGTGCCAGCAGCTTGGGGGGAACAAGCACAGATACGCAGTATTTT.

The CDR3 DNA reads as TGTGCCAGCAGCTTAGGGACTCAGGGACTAGCGGGGCAAGAGACCCAGTACTTC. It yields the protein CASSLGTQGLAGQETQYF. This chain joins TRBV7-6 and TRBJ2-5; 13 bases are a match to TRBD2. From germline, CDR1 is SGHVS and CDR2 FNYEAQ. This CDR3 spans 18 amino acids. Losses at the gene ends were 1 base for V and 2 bases for J; bases not matched to a gene: 7.

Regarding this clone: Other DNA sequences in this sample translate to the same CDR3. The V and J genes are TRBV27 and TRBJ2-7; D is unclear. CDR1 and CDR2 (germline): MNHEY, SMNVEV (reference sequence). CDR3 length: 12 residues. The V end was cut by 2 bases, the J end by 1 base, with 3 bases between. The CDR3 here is CASSLDSYEQYF. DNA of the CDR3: TGTGCCAGCAGTTTAGATTCCTACGAGCAGTACTTC.

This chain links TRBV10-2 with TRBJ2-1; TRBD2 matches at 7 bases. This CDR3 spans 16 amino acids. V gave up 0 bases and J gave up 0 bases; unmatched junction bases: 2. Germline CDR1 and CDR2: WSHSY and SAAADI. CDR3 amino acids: CASSESGGGSYNEQFF. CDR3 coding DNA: TGCGCCAGCAGTGAGTCGGGGGGGGGCTCCTACAATGAGCAGTTCTTC.

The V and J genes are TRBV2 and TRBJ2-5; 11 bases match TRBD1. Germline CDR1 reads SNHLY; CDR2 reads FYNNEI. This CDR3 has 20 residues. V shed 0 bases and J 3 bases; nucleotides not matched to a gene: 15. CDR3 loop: CASSEALGSGTGGFEETQYF. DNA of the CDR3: TGTGCCAGCAGTGAAGCTCTGGGTTCCGGGACAGGGGGTTTCGAAGAGACCCAGTACTTC.

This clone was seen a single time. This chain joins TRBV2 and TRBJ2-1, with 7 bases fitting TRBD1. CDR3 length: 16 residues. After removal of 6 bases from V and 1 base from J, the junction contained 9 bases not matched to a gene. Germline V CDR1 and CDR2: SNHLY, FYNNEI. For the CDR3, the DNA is TGTGCCAGCAGGGGACCGGGACAGTTGTCCTACAATGAGCAGTTCTTC. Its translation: CASRGPGQLSYNEQFF.

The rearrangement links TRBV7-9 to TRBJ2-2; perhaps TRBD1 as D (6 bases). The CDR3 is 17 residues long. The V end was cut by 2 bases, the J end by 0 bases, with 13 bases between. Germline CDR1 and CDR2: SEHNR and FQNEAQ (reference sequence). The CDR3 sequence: CASSLIGQGPNTGELFF. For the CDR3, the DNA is TGTGCCAGCAGCTTAATTGGGCAGGGGCCGAACACCGGGGAGCTGTTTTTT.

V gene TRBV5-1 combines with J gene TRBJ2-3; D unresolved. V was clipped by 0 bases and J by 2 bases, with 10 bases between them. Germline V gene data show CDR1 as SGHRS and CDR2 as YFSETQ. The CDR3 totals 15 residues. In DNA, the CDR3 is TGCGCCAGCAGCTTGGAGAGCTATGTCACAGATACGCAGTATTTT. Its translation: CASSLESYVTDTQYF.

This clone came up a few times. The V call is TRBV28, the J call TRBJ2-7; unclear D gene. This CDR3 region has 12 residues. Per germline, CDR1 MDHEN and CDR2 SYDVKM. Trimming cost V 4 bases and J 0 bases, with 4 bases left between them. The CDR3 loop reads CASSSPSYEQYF. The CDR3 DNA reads TGTGCCAGCAGTTCCCCCTCCTACGAGCAGTACTTC.